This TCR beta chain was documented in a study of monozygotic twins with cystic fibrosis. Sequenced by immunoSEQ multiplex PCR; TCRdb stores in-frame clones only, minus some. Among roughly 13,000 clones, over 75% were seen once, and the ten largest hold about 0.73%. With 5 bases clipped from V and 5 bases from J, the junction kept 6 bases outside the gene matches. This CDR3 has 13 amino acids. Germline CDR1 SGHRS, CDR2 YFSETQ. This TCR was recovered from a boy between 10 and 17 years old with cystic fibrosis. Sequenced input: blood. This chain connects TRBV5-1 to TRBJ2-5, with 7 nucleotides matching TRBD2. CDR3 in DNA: TGCGCCAGCAGACCCACTAGCGCGGAGACCCAGTACTTC. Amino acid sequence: CASRPTSAETQYF.